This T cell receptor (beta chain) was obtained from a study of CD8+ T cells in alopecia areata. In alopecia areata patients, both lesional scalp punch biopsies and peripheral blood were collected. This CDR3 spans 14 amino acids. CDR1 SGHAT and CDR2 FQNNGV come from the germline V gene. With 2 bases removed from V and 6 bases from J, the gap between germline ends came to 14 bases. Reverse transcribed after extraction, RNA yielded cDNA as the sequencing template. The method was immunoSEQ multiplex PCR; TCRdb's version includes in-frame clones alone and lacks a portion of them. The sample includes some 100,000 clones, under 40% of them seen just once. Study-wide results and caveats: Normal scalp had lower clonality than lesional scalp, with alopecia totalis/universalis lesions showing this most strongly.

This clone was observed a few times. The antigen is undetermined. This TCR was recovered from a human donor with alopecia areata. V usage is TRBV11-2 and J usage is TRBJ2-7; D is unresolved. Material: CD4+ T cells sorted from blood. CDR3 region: CASSLLVTSGEQYF. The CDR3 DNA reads TGTGCCAGCAGCTTACTTGTCACATCGGGCGAGCAGTACTTC. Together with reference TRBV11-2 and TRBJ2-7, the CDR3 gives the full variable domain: EAGVAQSPRYKIIEKRQSVAFWCNPISGHATLYWYQQILGQGPKLLIQFQNNGVVDDSQLPKDRFSAERLKGVDSTLKIQPAKLEDSAVYLCASSLLVTSGEQYFGPGTRLTVT.